These 14 T cell receptor beta chains were all obtained from the same sample, sequenced in a study of spatial heterogeneity in lung cancer. Using its own MiXCR run on the 5' RACE reads, TCRdb lists one record per CDR3 protein. This table holds over 85,000 distinct CDR3 sequences, roughly a fifth found once. The time point is: blood at routine non-recurrence follow-up after resection. The sample in question was PBMCs, obtained at follow-up. The receptors stem from a male donor with early-stage non-small cell lung cancer.

V usage is TRBV5-1 and J usage is TRBJ2-2; 9 positions match TRBD1. In germline, CDR1 is SGHRS, CDR2 YFSETQ. V shed 5 bases, J shed 3 bases, and the junction held 2 bases outside the gene matches. This CDR3 is built from 14 residues. The DNA of the CDR3 is TGCGCCAGCAGAGACAGGGGGGACACCGGGGAGCTGTTTTTT. Its translation is CASRDRGDTGELFF.

This clonotype was seen at least ten times. This chain connects TRBV7-7 to TRBJ2-5; no definite D call. CDR1 is SSHAT, CDR2 FNYEAQ, per germline (reference sequence). The V end lost 4 bases, the J end lost 5 bases, and 8 bases lay between the germline ends. The CDR3 sequence is 12 residues long. Here the CDR3 reads CASSSPLETQYF. Here the CDR3 DNA reads TGTGCCAGCAGCTCACCACTGGAGACCCAGTACTTC.

This chain connects TRBV6-6 to TRBJ2-1, with D tentatively TRBD2 (6 bases). V lost 2 bases, J lost 0 bases, and 11 bases lay in between. The CDR3 length is 16 residues. Germline lookup yields CDR1 MNHNY and CDR2 SVGAGI (reference sequence). The CDR3 sequence: CASSYNRRASYNEQFF. In nucleotides, the CDR3 is TGTGCCAGCAGTTACAATAGGAGGGCCTCCTACAATGAGCAGTTCTTC.

The chain links TRBV11-2 to TRBJ2-7, with D possibly being TRBD1 (6 bases). V was cut by 4 bases and J by 2 bases, with 9 bases left in between. The CDR3 has 13 amino acids. CDR1 is SGHAT and CDR2 is FQNNGV in the germline V gene. This CDR3 reads CASSSDRTYEQYF. CDR3 DNA sequence: TGTGCCAGCAGCTCAGACAGGACCTACGAGCAGTACTTC.

This clonotype was observed at least ten times. The chain has TRBV6-6 and TRBJ2-7, with TRBD1 matching 7 bases. CDR3 length equals 14 residues. The trim removed 3 bases at V and 5 bases at J, leaving 7 bases unmatched. Germline-derived CDR1 and CDR2 are MNHNY and SVGAGI (reference sequence). The CDR3 nucleotides are TGTGCCAGCAGTTATACGACAGGGCAGAACGAGCAGTACTTC. Protein sequence: CASSYTTGQNEQYF.

The sample holds many counts of this clonotype. The chain employs TRBV9 and TRBJ2-1, with 11 positions matching TRBD2. Germline loops: CDR1 SGDLS, CDR2 YYNGEE. The CDR3 has 15 amino acids. Germline trimming cut 4 bases from V and 5 bases from J; bases unmatched to any gene: 5. Written as DNA, the CDR3 is TGTGCCAGCAGCCCCCGACTAGCGGGAAACAATGAGCAGTTCTTC. Translated, it gives CASSPRLAGNNEQFF.

The table lists this clonotype with a few counts. The chain has TRBV11-3 and TRBJ2-1, with 8 bases that match TRBD2. Trimming at V came to 0 bases and at J to 9 bases, leaving 4 bases not matched to a gene. Germline assignment: CDR1 SGHNT and CDR2 YENEEA. This CDR3 contains 14 residues. The CDR3 DNA reads TGTGCCAGCAGCTTAGATCGGACTAGCCGTGAGCAGTTCTTC. It specifies CASSLDRTSREQFF.

This clonotype showed up just a few times. The J gene is TRBJ1-1, the V gene TRBV4-1, with D uncertain. V was clipped by 0 bases and J by 1 base, with 18 bases between them. Per germline, CDR1 MGHRA and CDR2 YSYEKL. CDR3 length equals 18 residues. This CDR3 is CASSQDGWGDTKNTEAFF. The CDR3 DNA reads as TGCGCCAGCAGCCAAGACGGGTGGGGAGACACTAAGAACACTGAAGCTTTCTTT.

J is TRBJ1-1 and V is TRBV7-6; TRBD1 might be the D (6 bases). Trimming pared 5 bases from V and 1 base from J, leaving 8 bases between. Germline values: CDR1 SGHVS, CDR2 FNYEAQ. This CDR3 spans 13 amino acids. The CDR3 sequence is CASSRGQNTEAFF. In DNA form, the CDR3 reads TGTGCCAGCAGCAGGGGACAGAACACTGAAGCTTTCTTT.

The chain employs TRBV6-1 and TRBJ2-7; weak D call: TRBD1 (6 bases). This CDR3 region has 14 residues. From germline, CDR1 is MNHNS and CDR2 SASEGT. V was pared by 6 bases and J by 3 bases, with 15 bases between. The CDR3 nucleotides are TGTGCCAGCAGGGAGTCCGGGACAAACTACGAGCAGTACTTC. Encoded protein: CASRESGTNYEQYF.

This clonotype was recorded a few times. This chain links TRBV12-3 or TRBV12-4 with TRBJ1-6; 7 positions match TRBD1. The junction had 9 bases not matched to a gene; V was cut back by 7 bases and J by 6 bases. The CDR3 is 15 residues long. The CDR3 nucleotides are TGTGCCAGCATGTTGACAGGGTCTTCTAATTCACCCCTCCACTTT. This encodes CASMLTGSSNSPLHF.

The DNA for the CDR3 is TGTGCCTCCGCCGCGGGCGACAATCAGCCCCAGCATTTT. It specifies CASAAGDNQPQHF. The V gene is TRBV10-3, the J gene TRBJ1-5; D not resolved. This CDR3 region has 13 residues. Trimming removed 11 bases from V and 3 bases from J, with 14 bases in between. From germline, CDR1 is ENHRY and CDR2 SYGVKD.

There are a few counts of this clonotype. The chain is built from TRBV20-1 and TRBJ2-5; no firm D call. This CDR3 contains 11 residues. Germline V gene lookup returns CDR1 DFQATT and CDR2 SNEGSKA (reference sequence). V dropped 5 bases and J dropped 2 bases, with 6 bases sitting between them. CDR3 nucleotides: TGCAGTGCTCGGAAACAAGAGACCCAGTACTTC. Amino acids: CSARKQETQYF.

This clonotype was seen a single time. This chain connects TRBV5-1 to TRBJ2-5; D is unclear. The CDR3 consists of 13 residues. V gave up 4 bases and J gave up 1 base, with 8 bases separating them. Germline assignment: CDR1 SGHRS and CDR2 YFSETQ. DNA of the CDR3: TGCGCCAGCAGCCCGACCCTCCAAGAGACCCAGTACTTC. The encoded protein is CASSPTLQETQYF.